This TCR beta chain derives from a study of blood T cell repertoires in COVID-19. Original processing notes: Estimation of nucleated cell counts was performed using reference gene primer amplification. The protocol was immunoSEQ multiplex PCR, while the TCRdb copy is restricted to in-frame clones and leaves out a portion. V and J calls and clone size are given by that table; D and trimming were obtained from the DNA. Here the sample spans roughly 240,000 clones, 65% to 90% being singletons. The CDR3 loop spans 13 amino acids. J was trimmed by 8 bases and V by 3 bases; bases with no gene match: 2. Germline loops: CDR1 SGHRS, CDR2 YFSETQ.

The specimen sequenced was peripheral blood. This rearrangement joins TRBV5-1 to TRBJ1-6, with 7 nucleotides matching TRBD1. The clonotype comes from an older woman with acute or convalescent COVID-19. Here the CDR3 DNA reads TGCGCCAGCAGCTCTGACAGGGATTCACCCCTCCACTTT. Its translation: CASSSDRDSPLHF.